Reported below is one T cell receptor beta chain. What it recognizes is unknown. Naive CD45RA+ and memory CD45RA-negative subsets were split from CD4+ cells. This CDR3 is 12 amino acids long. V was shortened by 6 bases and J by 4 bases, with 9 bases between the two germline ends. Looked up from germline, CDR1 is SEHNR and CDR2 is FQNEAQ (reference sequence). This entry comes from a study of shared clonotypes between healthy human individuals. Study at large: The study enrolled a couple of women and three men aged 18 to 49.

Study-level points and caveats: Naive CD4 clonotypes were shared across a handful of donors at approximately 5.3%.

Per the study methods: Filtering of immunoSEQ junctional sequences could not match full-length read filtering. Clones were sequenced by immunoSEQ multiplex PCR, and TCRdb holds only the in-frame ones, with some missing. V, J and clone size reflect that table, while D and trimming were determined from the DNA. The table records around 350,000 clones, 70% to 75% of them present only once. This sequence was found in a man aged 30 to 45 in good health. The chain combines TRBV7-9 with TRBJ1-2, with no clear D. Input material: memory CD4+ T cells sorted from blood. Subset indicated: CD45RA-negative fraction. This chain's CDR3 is CASRPDGYGYTF. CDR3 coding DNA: TGTGCCAGCAGACCGGACGGCTATGGCTACACCTTC.